A single sample gave rise to the 22 T cell receptor beta chains below, sequenced in a study of T cell responses to AZD1222 COVID-19 vaccine. Clones were sequenced by immunoSEQ multiplex PCR, and TCRdb holds only the in-frame ones, with some missing. The sample contains approximately 170,000 clones, 80% to 90% of which appear only once. This specimen consisted of peripheral blood, obtained on day 0 of AZD1222 vaccination. These receptors all stem from an adult in good health.

V and J are TRBV25-1 and TRBJ1-2; possible D gene TRBD1, 6 bases. The V gene lost 5 bases and the J gene lost 8 bases, with 12 bases spanning the gap. CDR3 length: 12 residues. Germline values: CDR1 MGHDK, CDR2 SYGVNS. CDR3 bases: TGTGCCAGCAGTCATACAGGGAAAGGCTACACCTTC. Translation: CASSHTGKGYTF.

This sequence joins TRBV30 and TRBJ2-3; D is unclear. The germline V gene encodes CDR1 GTSNPN and CDR2 SVGIG (reference sequence). Trimming removed 4 bases from V and 4 bases from J, with 15 bases in between. There are 14 residues in the CDR3. This CDR3 reads CAWNLVGNPDTQYF. In DNA, the CDR3 is TGTGCCTGGAATCTGGTAGGGAACCCAGATACGCAGTATTTT.

The chain has TRBV23-1 and TRBJ1-6; D call uncertain. TRBV23-1 is placed among ORFs of uncertain function. The CDR3 runs to 11 residues. The germline V and J ends were trimmed by 5 bases and 13 bases, with 9 bases remaining between them. The CDR3 loop reads CASSLGPPLHF. The CDR3 coding sequence is TGCGCCAGCAGTTTAGGCCCTCCCCTCCACTTT.

This clone was detected once. The chain has TRBV19 and TRBJ2-5, with D tentatively TRBD2 (5 bases). CDR3 length: 13 residues. Per the germline V gene, CDR1 is LNHDA and CDR2 is SQIVND (reference sequence). The V gene lost 3 bases and the J gene lost 5 bases, with 10 bases spanning the gap. The CDR3 coding sequence is TGTGCCAGTAGTATTGCCGGGGTCGAGACCCAGTACTTC. The encoded protein is CASSIAGVETQYF.

The chain carries TRBV9 and TRBJ2-7; 9 nucleotides line up with TRBD2. Germline lookup yields CDR1 SGDLS and CDR2 YYNGEE. The CDR3 runs to 15 residues. V was clipped by 0 bases and J by 4 bases; unmatched bases: 5. CDR3 sequence: CASSVGRGGLYEQYF. In DNA form, the CDR3 reads TGTGCCAGCAGCGTAGGGCGGGGGGGCCTGTACGAGCAGTACTTC.

This clone is a singleton in its sample. The chain employs TRBV19 and TRBJ1-2, with TRBD1 identical over 7 bases. Trimming cost V 3 bases and J 5 bases; bases outside gene matches: 6. The germline V gene encodes CDR1 LNHDA and CDR2 SQIVND (reference sequence). There are 14 residues in the CDR3. The CDR3, as DNA: TGTGCCAGTAGTATCCAGACAGGGCGGTATGGCTACACCTTC. It yields the protein CASSIQTGRYGYTF.

The J gene is TRBJ2-2, the V gene TRBV20-1; D gene uncertain. Trimming pared 3 bases from V and 5 bases from J, leaving 4 bases between. The CDR3 loop spans 11 amino acids. The germline CDR1 and CDR2 sequences are DFQATT and SNEGSKA (reference sequence). CDR3 amino acids: CSASATGELFF. For the CDR3, the DNA is TGCAGTGCTAGTGCTACCGGGGAGCTGTTTTTT.

The genes are TRBV4-1 and TRBJ1-1; TRBD1 agrees at 10 bases. This CDR3 has 16 residues. The germline gives CDR1 MGHRA, CDR2 YSYEKL. Losses at the gene ends were 4 bases for V and 4 bases for J; bases not matched to a gene: 9. Here the CDR3 reads CASSRATGGVFTEAFF. The CDR3 DNA follows: TGCGCCAGCAGCCGAGCGACAGGGGGCGTCTTCACTGAAGCTTTCTTT.

Only one count was recorded for this clone. The rearrangement links TRBV10-3 to TRBJ2-7; a weak D match, TRBD2 (5 bases). Germline lookup yields CDR1 ENHRY and CDR2 SYGVKD. The V gene lost 6 bases and the J gene lost 0 bases, with 15 bases spanning the gap. The CDR3 covers 15 residues. Written as DNA, the CDR3 is TGTGCCATCAGCGGACCGGGATCGAGCTCCTACGAGCAGTACTTC. It yields the protein CAISGPGSSSYEQYF.

The V gene is TRBV30, the J gene TRBJ1-3; D is possibly TRBD1 (5 bases). The V and J ends lost 2 bases and 0 bases respectively, with 17 bases between them. Germline V gene lookup returns CDR1 GTSNPN and CDR2 SVGIG (reference sequence). This CDR3 comprises 17 residues. The CDR3 DNA is TGTGCCTGGAGTCCCAGCCAGAGACAGATCTCTGGAAACACCATATATTTT. This encodes CAWSPSQRQISGNTIYF.

V usage is TRBV19 and J usage is TRBJ2-1; D is undetermined. Germline V gene data show CDR1 as LNHDA and CDR2 as SQIVND (reference sequence). V was clipped by 0 bases and J by 9 bases, with 9 bases between them. The CDR3 runs 13 residues. The CDR3 region is CASSIDPRFEQFF. The CDR3 nucleotides read TGTGCCAGTAGTATAGATCCTAGATTTGAGCAGTTCTTC.

J is TRBJ1-6 and V is TRBV13; tentative D call: TRBD1 (5 bases). The CDR3 has 16 amino acids. Germline CDR1 is PRHDT and CDR2 is FYEKMQ (reference sequence). Trimming removed 0 bases at V and 13 bases at J, with 19 bases between. CDR3 in DNA: TGTGCCAGCAGCTTAGGCCCGCAGGGCGGTCTCGGTCCCCTCCACTTT. Translated, it gives CASSLGPQGGLGPLHF. The full variable domain, its missing parts supplied by reference TRBV13 and TRBJ1-6, is AAGVIQSPRHLIKEKRETATLKCYPIPRHDTVYWYQQGPGQDPQFLISFYEKMQSDKGSIPDRFSAQQFSDYHSELNMSSLELGDSALYFCASSLGPQGGLGPLHFGNGTRLTVT.

V gene TRBV29-1 combines with J gene TRBJ2-1; 7 bases line up with TRBD2. Trimming cost V 4 bases and J 7 bases; bases outside gene matches: 16. CDR3 size: 16 residues. Germline V gives CDR1 SQVTM, CDR2 ANQGSEA. The DNA of the CDR3 is TGCAGCGTTGGACTATCGTGGTCTAGCGGAAAAAATGAGCAGTTCTTC. As protein: CSVGLSWSSGKNEQFF.

The V call is TRBV7-9, the J call TRBJ1-3; 9 positions agree with TRBD1. Germline lookup yields CDR1 SEHNR and CDR2 FQNEAQ (reference sequence). J was trimmed by 4 bases and V by 4 bases; bases with no gene match: 5. This CDR3 comprises 15 residues. DNA for the CDR3: TGTGCCAGCAGCTGGACAGGGGAGGCAGGAAACACCATATATTTT. As protein: CASSWTGEAGNTIYF. The full variable domain, in which reference TRBV7-9 and TRBJ1-3 provide the parts outside the CDR3, is DTGVSQNPRHKITKRGQNVTFRCDPISEHNRLYWYRQTLGQGPEFLTYFQNEAQLEKSRLLSDRFSAERPKGSFSTLEIQRTEQGDSAMYLCASSWTGEAGNTIYFGEGSWLTVV.

In this sample, this clone turned up once. In nucleotides, the CDR3 is TGTGCCAGCAGCTTGTCTGGGGCCAACGTCCTGACTTTC. Its protein product is CASSLSGANVLTF. The V gene is TRBV5-4, the J gene TRBJ2-6, with D hard to call. The CDR3 has 13 amino acids. Trimming took 1 base from V and 1 from J, leaving 0 bases between them. CDR1 is SGHNT, CDR2 YYREEE, per germline (reference sequence).

The chain uses TRBV7-9 and TRBJ1-2; 7 bases fit TRBD1. The J segment lost 2 bases and the V segment lost 5 bases, leaving 2 bases of the junction unmatched. This CDR3 spans 13 amino acids. Germline CDR1 reads SEHNR; CDR2 reads FQNEAQ (reference sequence). Written as DNA, the CDR3 is TGTGCCAGCAGCGAACAGGGGAACTATGGCTACACCTTC. It encodes CASSEQGNYGYTF. The variable domain in full, with the rest retrieved from reference TRBV7-9 and TRBJ1-2, is DTGVSQNPRHKITKRGQNVTFRCDPISEHNRLYWYRQTLGQGPEFLTYFQNEAQLEKSRLLSDRFSAERPKGSFSTLEIQRTEQGDSAMYLCASSEQGNYGYTFGSGTRLTVV.

The chain employs TRBV19 and TRBJ1-5; D is perhaps TRBD1 (5 bases). Germline values: CDR1 LNHDA, CDR2 SQIVND (reference sequence). V was cut by 3 bases and J by 2 bases, with 17 bases left in between. The CDR3 length is 17 residues. The chain's CDR3 is CASSMEGWGEGNQPQHF. The CDR3 DNA sequence: TGTGCCAGTAGTATGGAGGGGTGGGGAGAAGGCAATCAGCCCCAGCATTTT.

The rearrangement uses TRBV27 and TRBJ1-5; the match to TRBD1 covers 8 bases. From germline, CDR1 is MNHEY and CDR2 SMNVEV (reference sequence). The junction had 4 bases not matched to a gene; V was cut back by 6 bases and J by 3 bases. The CDR3 has 14 amino acids. CDR3 in amino acids: CASSQGQDNQPQHF. The DNA of the CDR3 is TGTGCCAGCAGCCAGGGACAGGACAATCAGCCCCAGCATTTT.

This chain uses TRBV27 with TRBJ2-1, with 12 bases lining up with TRBD2. The CDR3 runs 15 residues. V was pared by 4 bases and J by 7 bases, with 5 bases of the junction left unmatched. The germline V gene encodes CDR1 MNHEY and CDR2 SMNVEV (reference sequence). The CDR3 DNA reads as TGTGCCAGCAGTTGGGCTAGCGGGGGGGCTAATGAGCAGTTCTTC. Its translation: CASSWASGGANEQFF.

This chain connects TRBV7-3 to TRBJ2-5; 9 nucleotides align to TRBD1. Trimming took 5 bases from V and 3 from J; bases not matched to a gene: 7. The CDR3 extends over 15 amino acids. CDR1 is SGHTA, CDR2 FQGTGA, per germline. The CDR3 protein is CASSQTGGVEETQYF. CDR3 DNA: TGTGCCAGCAGCCAGACAGGGGGGGTAGAAGAGACCCAGTACTTC.

The chain joins TRBV3-1 (or the pseudogene TRBV3-2) to TRBJ1-2; the D gene is possibly TRBD1 (5 bases). CDR3 length: 15 residues. V was clipped by 1 base and J by 2 bases, with 11 bases between them. Germline-derived CDR1 and CDR2 are LGHDT and YNNKEL (reference sequence). The CDR3 sequence: CASSQVRGPNYGYTF. In DNA, the CDR3 is TGTGCCAGCAGCCAAGTTCGGGGACCAAACTATGGCTACACCTTC.

V gene TRBV14 combines with J gene TRBJ1-2; D remains ambiguous. Germline V gene sequence: CDR1 SGHDN, CDR2 FVKESK. This CDR3 has 14 residues. Trimming shortened V by 0 bases and J by 4 bases, and 9 bases separated the two germline ends. This chain's CDR3 is CASSQDHGSYGYTF. For the CDR3, the DNA is TGTGCCAGCAGCCAAGATCACGGCAGCTATGGCTACACCTTC.